A single sample gave rise to the 22 T cell receptor beta chains below, sequenced in a study of response to subunit inactivated influenza vaccine. TCRdb re-derived calls from the RT-PCR reads in MiXCR, one entry per CDR3 protein. The sample has some 800,000 distinct CDR3 sequences, less than 25% seen once; the top ten hold roughly 10%. The sequencing used PBMCs from blood, collected approximately 5 days after vaccination. The receptor set was obtained from a man aged 45-65 years who received an inactivated influenza vaccine.

This sequence joins TRBV5-6 and TRBJ2-7; 9 bases map to TRBD1. This CDR3 comprises 15 residues. The trim removed 2 bases at V and 4 bases at J, leaving 7 bases unmatched. The germline V gene encodes CDR1 SGHDT and CDR2 YYEEEE. The CDR3, as DNA: TGTGCCAGCAGCTTTCCCGGGACAGGGTCGTACGAGCAGTACTTC. Protein sequence: CASSFPGTGSYEQYF.

This chain joins TRBV5-8 and TRBJ1-4, with D maybe TRBD1 (6 bases). Trimming removed 0 bases from V and 8 bases from J, with 14 bases in between. The germline gives CDR1 SGHTS, CDR2 YDEGEE. There are 15 residues in the CDR3. CDR3 sequence reads: CASSLVRGAGEKLFF. In DNA form, the CDR3 reads TGTGCCAGCAGCTTGGTGCGGGGGGCCGGAGAAAAACTGTTTTTT. Filled out from reference TRBV5-8 and TRBJ1-4, the complete variable domain reads EAGVTQSPTHLIKTRGQQATLRCSPISGHTSVYWYQQALGLGLQFLLWYDEGEERNRGNFPPRFSGRQFPNYSSELNVNALELEDSALYLCASSLVRGAGEKLFFGSGTQLSVL.

This chain links TRBV6-5 with TRBJ2-7; 7 bases map to TRBD1. The V and J ends lost 2 bases and 3 bases, in that order; junction bases with no gene match: 7. Per germline, CDR1 MNHEY and CDR2 SVGAGI. The CDR3 is 15 amino acids. CDR3 sequence: CASSYLTGSIYEQYF. CDR3 in DNA: TGTGCCAGCAGTTACCTGACAGGGTCTATCTACGAGCAGTACTTC.

The chain joins TRBV19 to TRBJ2-1; 8 bases match TRBD2. Germline V gene lookup returns CDR1 LNHDA and CDR2 SQIVND (reference sequence). This CDR3 has 18 amino acids. The ends lost 3 bases at V and 0 bases at J; junction bases unmatched: 10. The CDR3 DNA sequence: TGTGCCAGTAGTATTCGGCTAGCGGGCCGGAGCTCCTACAATGAGCAGTTCTTC. Its protein product is CASSIRLAGRSSYNEQFF.

The genes are TRBV7-2 and TRBJ1-1; maybe TRBD1 (5 bases). Germline V gives CDR1 SGHTA, CDR2 FQGNSA. V was clipped by 0 bases and J by 1 base, with 9 bases between them. CDR3 length: 15 amino acids. CDR3 in DNA: TGTGCCAGCAGCTTAGCACAGGTCCAGAACACTGAAGCTTTCTTT. This translates into CASSLAQVQNTEAFF. Full variable domain (rest looked up from reference TRBV7-2 and TRBJ1-1): GAGVSQSPSNKVTEKGKDVELRCDPISGHTALYWYRQSLGQGLEFLIYFQGNSAPDKSGLPSDRFSAERTGGSVSTLTIQRTQQEDSAVYLCASSLAQVQNTEAFFGQGTRLTVV.

This clonotype was found a few times. The chain joins TRBV7-9 to TRBJ1-2; possibly TRBD1 for D (6 bases). Per the germline V gene, CDR1 is SEHNR and CDR2 is FQNEAQ (reference sequence). CDR3 size: 15 residues. Trimming took 1 base from V and 2 from J, leaving 11 bases between them. CDR3 loop: CASSLVAGENYGYTF. Here the CDR3 DNA reads TGTGCCAGCAGCTTAGTTGCAGGGGAAAACTATGGCTACACCTTC.

This clonotype appeared a few times. The gene calls are TRBV12-3 or TRBV12-4 and TRBJ2-7, with D tentatively TRBD1 (5 bases). CDR3 length: 12 residues. The CDR3 DNA reads as TGTGCTTCTGCCGGACAAGCCTACGAGCAGTACTTC. It is translated as CASAGQAYEQYF.

J is TRBJ2-7 and V is TRBV14; no clear D. Germline values: CDR1 SGHDN, CDR2 FVKESK. The CDR3 is 14 residues long. V was clipped by 1 base and J by 3 bases, with 10 bases between them. CDR3 sequence reads: CASSQGYTYYEQYF. The CDR3 DNA follows: TGTGCCAGCAGCCAAGGCTACACCTACTACGAGCAGTACTTC.

This rearrangement joins TRBV2 to TRBJ2-5; 8 bases are a match to TRBD1. This CDR3 is 18 amino acids long. From germline, CDR1 is SNHLY and CDR2 FYNNEI. Trimming cost V 6 bases and J 8 bases; bases outside gene matches: 23. The CDR3 DNA reads TGTGCCAGCAGCGAACCTAAGACAGGGGACACAAGTCGGCAAACCCAGTACTTC. Its protein is CASSEPKTGDTSRQTQYF. The full variable domain, in which reference TRBV2 and TRBJ2-5 provide the parts outside the CDR3, is EPEVTQTPSHQVTQMGQEVILRCVPISNHLYFYWYRQILGQKVEFLVSFYNNEISEKSEIFDDQFSVERPDGSNFTLKIRSTKLEDSAMYFCASSEPKTGDTSRQTQYFGPGTRLLVL.

The rearrangement links TRBV4-1 to TRBJ2-1; TRBD2 agrees at 7 bases. Losses at the gene ends were 4 bases for V and 8 bases for J; bases not matched to a gene: 11. The germline V gene encodes CDR1 MGHRA and CDR2 YSYEKL. The CDR3 extends over 15 amino acids. The CDR3 loop is CASSPRWTSLDEQFF. In DNA, the CDR3 is TGCGCCAGCAGCCCCCGTTGGACTAGTTTGGATGAGCAGTTCTTC.

The genes are TRBV30 and TRBJ2-6; no clear D. The V gene lost 1 base and the J gene lost 1 base, with 5 bases spanning the gap. Looked up from germline, CDR1 is GTSNPN and CDR2 is SVGIG (reference sequence). CDR3 size: 14 residues. The CDR3 DNA reads as TGTGCCTGGAGTGGGAGTTCTGGGGCCAACGTCCTGACTTTC. Protein product: CAWSGSSGANVLTF.

This clonotype was recorded a few times. The chain recombines TRBV6-2 or TRBV6-3 with TRBJ2-1; 7 bases are shared with TRBD2. CDR1 and CDR2 (germline): MNHEY, SVGEGT. With 5 bases clipped from V and 2 bases from J, the junction kept 15 bases outside the gene matches. The CDR3 has 18 amino acids. The CDR3 reads CASSLLAGNQNPYNEQFF. CDR3 nucleotide sequence: TGTGCCAGCAGTCTGTTAGCGGGCAACCAAAACCCCTACAATGAGCAGTTCTTC.

This clonotype occurred a few times. The rearrangement links TRBV5-1 to TRBJ2-7; weak D call: TRBD1 (5 bases). This CDR3 spans 13 amino acids. Germline loops: CDR1 SGHRS, CDR2 YFSETQ. The ends were cut back, 7 bases at V and 2 bases at J, with 13 bases in the middle. Here the CDR3 DNA reads TGCGCCAGCTCAAAGGCAGGGACCTACGAGCAGTACTTC. As protein: CASSKAGTYEQYF.

This clonotype occurred a few times. The CDR3 spells CSAGTGTGTTSIQYF. The CDR3 DNA sequence: TGCAGTGCTGGAACCGGGACAGGGACCACCTCCATTCAGTACTTC. J is TRBJ2-4 and V is TRBV20-1, with 9 bases that match TRBD1. The trim removed 5 bases at V and 9 bases at J, leaving 14 bases unmatched. The CDR3 loop spans 15 amino acids. CDR1 is DFQATT and CDR2 is SNEGSKA in the germline V gene (reference sequence).

This clonotype has more than one count but fewer than ten. The rearrangement links TRBV9 to TRBJ2-2; 12 bases fit TRBD2. Germline values: CDR1 SGDLS, CDR2 YYNGEE. The CDR3 loop spans 15 amino acids. The V segment lost 4 bases and the J segment 6 bases; nucleotides outside the gene matches: 4. CDR3 in DNA: TGTGCCAGCAGCTTTACTAGCGGGGGGCCCGGGGAGCTGTTTTTT. This encodes CASSFTSGGPGELFF.

In this sample, this clonotype turned up a few times. V usage is TRBV5-6 and J usage is TRBJ2-3; no definite D call. The germline CDR1 and CDR2 sequences are SGHDT and YYEEEE. V lost 0 bases, J lost 7 bases, and 6 bases lay in between. This CDR3 comprises 12 residues. CDR3 DNA sequence: TGTGCCAGCAGCTTGGTTCCCCATACGCAGTATTTT. Encoded protein: CASSLVPHTQYF.

V and J are TRBV7-9 and TRBJ1-2; D is unresolved. V shed 10 bases and J shed 8 bases, with 17 bases lying between them. The CDR3 extends over 12 amino acids. The germline gives CDR1 SEHNR, CDR2 FQNEAQ (reference sequence). The CDR3 region is CATLQWREGYTF. CDR3 bases: TGTGCCACCCTGCAGTGGCGGGAGGGCTACACCTTC.

This chain links TRBV29-1 with TRBJ1-1; weak D call: TRBD1 (5 bases). V was cut by 8 bases and J by 4 bases, with 17 bases left in between. This CDR3 spans 13 amino acids. Germline-derived CDR1 and CDR2 are SQVTM and ANQGSEA. In DNA form, the CDR3 reads TGCAGCACCCTAGGGGAGGGGACCACTGAAGCTTTCTTT. Residues: CSTLGEGTTEAFF.

The chain has TRBV29-1 and TRBJ1-2; no clear D. The CDR3 loop spans 12 amino acids. Looked up from germline, CDR1 is SQVTM and CDR2 is ANQGSEA. Trimming pared 7 bases from V and 4 bases from J, leaving 13 bases between. CDR3 nucleotide sequence: TGCAGCGCAATGCTCGGATTCTATGGCTACACCTTC. This encodes CSAMLGFYGYTF.

This clonotype was counted ten times or more. This chain links TRBV6-5 with TRBJ1-2; the D gene is possibly TRBD1 (6 bases). V was cut by 4 bases and J by 4 bases, with 19 bases left in between. The germline CDR1 and CDR2 sequences are MNHEY and SVGAGI. The CDR3 sequence is 16 residues long. CDR3 protein: CASSSLQAVGGYGYTF. The CDR3 DNA is TGTGCCAGCAGTTCACTCCAGGCCGTAGGGGGCTATGGCTACACCTTC.

This clonotype turned up a few times. The rearrangement joins TRBV5-1 to TRBJ2-3; D ambiguous. Trimming pared 0 bases from V and 0 bases from J, leaving 8 bases between. This CDR3 region has 15 residues. Germline CDR1 SGHRS, CDR2 YFSETQ. CDR3 nucleotides: TGCGCCAGCAGCTTGGCGTGGAGTAGCACAGATACGCAGTATTTT. Its translation: CASSLAWSSTDTQYF.

This clonotype was seen a handful of times. The V gene is TRBV25-1, the J gene TRBJ1-6; TRBD1 might be the D (6 bases). Germline values: CDR1 MGHDK, CDR2 SYGVNS. This CDR3 comprises 13 residues. Trimming removed 3 bases at V and 6 bases at J, with 6 bases between. The CDR3 protein is CASSDRGNSPLHF. The CDR3 coding sequence is TGTGCCAGCAGTGACAGGGGTAATTCACCCCTCCACTTT.